This is a list of T cell receptor beta chains from one sample in a study of persistence of HIV-infected CD4 T cells. Clones were sequenced by immunoSEQ multiplex PCR, and TCRdb holds only the in-frame ones, with some missing. Among 35,000 to 45,000 clones listed, roughly 86% were seen once. These receptors' antigens are unknown. This sample comprised CD4+ T cells sorted from PBMCs after approximately 19-hour stimulation, obtained from a patient who received antiretroviral therapy. These receptors all stem from an adult man with HIV who was CMV-seropositive. Both conserved end residues are part of each CDR3. A D gene is named only where the DNA matches it firmly. Size values are once, few and many counts, or a class for expanded clones, and some rows have none.

clone size: -
D gene: TRBD1
J gene: TRBJ2-1
V gene: TRBV23-1
CDR3 protein: CASSPSPRQGVSYNEQFF
CDR3 DNA: TGCGCCAGCAGTCCCTCTCCCCGACAGGGGGTTTCCTACAATGAGCAGTTCTTC

clone size: -
D gene: -
J gene: TRBJ1-4
V gene: TRBV7-2
CDR3 protein: CASSNTGSLGEKLFF
CDR3 DNA: TGTGCCAGCAGCAACACAGGGAGCTTGGGTGAAAAACTGTTTTTT

clone size: -
D gene: -
J gene: TRBJ1-1
V gene: TRBV7-8
CDR3 protein: CASSLVAGMNTEAFF
CDR3 DNA: TGTGCCAGCAGCTTAGTTGCAGGCATGAACACTGAAGCTTTCTTT

clone size: -
D gene: -
J gene: TRBJ1-1
V gene: TRBV15
CDR3 protein: CATSRDLGEAFF
CDR3 DNA: TGTGCCACCAGCAGAGATTTGGGTGAAGCTTTCTTT

clone size: -
D gene: TRBD1
J gene: TRBJ2-6
V gene: TRBV27
CDR3 protein: CASSLTQGNPNVLTF
CDR3 DNA: TGTGCCAGCAGTTTAACACAGGGGAACCCCAACGTCCTGACTTTC

clone size: -
D gene: -
J gene: TRBJ1-1
V gene: TRBV11-3
CDR3 protein: CASSLAANTEAFF
CDR3 DNA: TGTGCCAGCAGCTTAGCAGCGAACACTGAAGCTTTCTTT

clone size: -
D gene: -
J gene: TRBJ1-3
V gene: TRBV5-1
CDR3 protein: CASSFGESGNTIYF
CDR3 DNA: TGCGCCAGCAGCTTCGGGGAAAGTGGAAACACCATATATTTT

clone size: -
D gene: -
J gene: TRBJ1-1
V gene: TRBV11-3
CDR3 protein: CASSLEGSKVAFF
CDR3 DNA: TGTGCCAGCAGCTTAGAAGGATCTAAAGTTGCTTTCTTT

clone size: -
D gene: -
J gene: TRBJ2-7
V gene: TRBV14
CDR3 protein: CASSQVGEQYF
CDR3 DNA: TGTGCCAGCAGCCAAGTCGGAGAGCAGTACTTC

clone size: few
D gene: TRBD1
J gene: TRBJ1-5
V gene: TRBV30
CDR3 protein: CAWSTDRGRNQPQHF
CDR3 DNA: TGTGCCTGGAGTACGGACAGGGGACGCAATCAGCCCCAGCATTTT

clone size: -
D gene: -
J gene: TRBJ2-1
V gene: TRBV6-5
CDR3 protein: CASSYSRASRGQFF
CDR3 DNA: TGTGCCAGCAGTTACTCGAGGGCTAGTCGGGGTCAGTTCTTC

clone size: -
D gene: -
J gene: TRBJ2-1
V gene: TRBV5-6
CDR3 protein: CASSFPGVGEQFF
CDR3 DNA: TGTGCCAGCAGCTTTCCCGGGGTAGGTGAGCAGTTCTTC

clone size: -
D gene: -
J gene: TRBJ1-2
V gene: TRBV4-2
CDR3 protein: CASSQDTRVTFYGYTF
CDR3 DNA: TGTGCCAGCAGCCAAGATACGAGGGTAACTTTCTATGGCTACACCTTC

clone size: -
D gene: TRBD1
J gene: TRBJ2-1
V gene: TRBV6-1
CDR3 protein: CASSDRPGQPPYNEQFF
CDR3 DNA: TGTGCCAGCAGTGACCGCCCGGGACAGCCGCCCTACAATGAGCAGTTCTTC

clone size: -
D gene: -
J gene: TRBJ2-2
V gene: TRBV29-1
CDR3 protein: CSVDRWSGTGELFF
CDR3 DNA: TGCAGCGTCGACAGGTGGTCAGGGACCGGGGAGCTGTTTTTT

clone size: -
D gene: -
J gene: TRBJ1-2
V gene: TRBV19
CDR3 protein: CASSAGTSRWESYTF
CDR3 DNA: TGTGCCAGTAGTGCCGGGACCTCTCGATGGGAGTCCTACACCTTC

clone size: -
D gene: -
J gene: TRBJ1-4
V gene: TRBV5-1
CDR3 protein: CASSLAGFGGEKLFF
CDR3 DNA: TGCGCCAGCAGCTTGGCTGGGTTTGGGGGTGAAAAACTGTTTTTT